Sequencing of this T cell receptor beta chain was carried out in a study of cytotoxic CD8 clonotypes in ibrutinib-treated CLL (dated by TCRdb to about 2021). In the study overall: The cohort was composed of approximately 11 relapsed/refractory and approximately 16 treatment-naive patients; IGHV unmutated status was identified in 17 patients. Responses were partial in roughly 24 patients and complete in 2; after median approximately 5.5 years follow-up, approximately 15 stayed in remission and about twelve progressed. The response samples were drawn at a median of roughly twelve months into treatment, with a range of about 6 to 36 months. On average, each sample had 255,043 productive templates and more than 85,000 productive rearrangements. Longitudinal samples were available for about 30% of the roughly 86 trial participants. Cryopreserved peripheral blood mononuclear cells were collected before treatment, at response, and at either disease progression or sustained remission. Every sample from remission and from progressive disease was obtained while the patients were still on ibrutinib.

In the germline V gene, CDR1 corresponds to SGHTA and CDR2 to FQGNSA. From the cysteine up to the phenylalanine, the CDR3 has a length of 11 residues. CDR3 DNA only is kept here, 33 bases in frame from base 1. V loses 1 base, J loses 3 bases, and the germline ends lie 1 base apart. A MiSeq instrument was used for deep resolution sequencing, which targeted depths ranging from 1 in 1 million up to 1 in 200,000 T cells, with coverage averaging 10x for each clonotype. TCR beta libraries were generated with the immunoSEQ hsTCRB Kit. Per the source publication's procedure: ImmunoSEQ Data Assistant and ImmunoSEQ Analyzer were used for data analysis, and V, D and J genes were assigned according to IMGT definitions. Clonality, which ranges from 0 to 1, was calculated by subtracting the normalized Shannon entropy of productive rearrangement frequencies from one. Only overrepresented clonotypes making up at least 0.05% of the repertoire of each patient were included in the public clonotype analysis. About a dozen age-matched healthy donor repertoires from immuneACCESS served as clonality controls. Here the immuneACCESS table is served through TCRdb, limited to in-frame sequences with V and J called. Missing clones are a known gap in these copies; in checked studies unresolved V genes cover under half, and the rest lacks a known reason. From that table come the V and J calls and clone size; the DNA was used to work out D and trimming. The sample contains approximately 320,000 clones, over 60% of them found a single time. Roughly 6% of the sample belongs to the ten largest clones.

For TCR beta library preparation, 1.5 to 2 micrograms of genomic DNA were isolated from cryopreserved PBMCs. High-throughput TCR beta sequencing was performed on longitudinal blood samples from CLL patients receiving ibrutinib monotherapy. The patients took part in an open-label, single-center phase 2 trial of ibrutinib monotherapy. Here is what the overall study found, with its caveats: Clonality increased at ibrutinib response, stayed stable in sustained remission, and fell back toward baseline at progression. Lymph node repertoires were not examined, and the timing of sampling was not matched between patients in sustained remission and those whose disease progressed. Public clonotypes were rare and either shrank or stayed stable during treatment, and the rise in clonality at ibrutinib response reflected expansion of private clonotypes. Baseline clonality exceeded that of age-matched healthy donors and correlated strongly with circulating CD8+ T-cell counts.

The count of this clone is one. Its binding antigen is unknown. Since a far larger clone is one base different, this is likely a read error. The rearranged chain carries TRBV7-2 and TRBJ2-7; there is no confident call for the D gene. Sequences were derived from PBMCs, sampled after 36 months of ibrutinib treatment. The receptor's source is a human donor with chronic lymphocytic leukemia. This receptor carries the CDR3 CASSLVYEQYF. The base sequence is TGTGCCAGCAGCTTAGTCTACGAGCAGTACTTC. Reference TRBV7-2 and TRBJ2-7 proteins supply the regions before and after the CDR3; the full variable domain is: GAGVSQSPSNKVTEKGKDVELRCDPISGHTALYWYRQSLGQGLEFLIYFQGNSAPDKSGLPSDRFSAERTGGSVSTLTIQRTQQEDSAVYLCASSLVYEQYFGPGTRLTVT.